This record concerns one T cell receptor (beta chain) sequence. In this sample, this clone turned up once. This receptor's antigen is unknown. No base qualities exist here, and no much larger clone lies one base off it. Including the terminal cysteine and phenylalanine, the CDR3 comprises 13 residues. Here the CDR3 DNA is all that survives: 39 bases in frame from base 1. Here V drops 0 bases and J drops 9 bases, and the junction holds 0 bases not matched to any gene. Per the germline V gene, ENHRY is the CDR1 and SYGVKD is the CDR2. This specimen comes from a study of blood T cell repertoires in COVID-19 (dated by TCRdb to about 2020). Study-wide context: The collaborator samples originated in the United States, Italy and Spain and spanned the acute and convalescent phases of COVID-19. The material from the prospective study consisted of cDNA or gDNA derived from T cells, B-cell-depleted T cells, or PBMCs. The dataset comprised deeply sampled blood TCRbeta repertoires from subjects exposed to, actively infected with, or recovered from COVID-19. A freely available public database, intended as a resource for researchers studying the immune response to SARS-CoV-2, is where the repertoires were released. Samples were obtained from the ongoing ImmuneRACE study (first 160 participants) and from over 1,000 subjects provided by 6 global collaborators. The sample metadata nearly always contained a de-identified subject ID, COVID-19 status, age in years and sex. Where HLA class I and class II types were available, the types were taken from metadata supplied by the sample provider, not from assay-based typing. Broader findings and caveats from the paper: How much clinical and demographic metadata was included differed by source and by participant, and the metadata was provided uncurated.

TCRbeta CDR3 regions were amplified from genomic DNA by means of the immunoSEQ Assay, a bias-controlled multiplex PCR. The authors' analysis ran thus. Nucleated cell counts per sample were estimated from amplification of reference gene primers within the assay. To quantify the absolute abundance of each unique TCRbeta CDR3 rearrangement, sequence reads were collapsed and filtered. For each sample, productive Simpson clonality was calculated as the square root of Simpson's diversity index over productive rearrangements. The immuneACCESS repertoire file appears here via TCRdb, limited to in-frame rearrangements. These files lack a portion of the clones; in checked studies, under half of the deficit traces to unresolved V genes, and the cause of the others is not known. For V, J and clone size, that table is used; D and trimming come from the DNA. Counted in this sample were some 400,000 clones; just over 90% of them appeared once. The ten largest clones capture about 0.9% of the sample.

Participants in the prospective study were aged about 18 to 89 years, lived in 24 United States geographic areas, and enrolled through a virtual design. To assign participants to cohorts, the prospective study relied on clinical history that participants themselves reported in a screening survey and a study questionnaire. Exposed participants had been in contact with someone with a PCR-confirmed or clinician-diagnosed COVID-19 case within 2 weeks of study entry. In the prospective study, mobile phlebotomists collected whole blood, serum and a nasopharyngeal or oropharyngeal swab from each participant. Prospective study participants could optionally give additional blood draws and questionnaires over a roughly two-month period. Before DNA extraction, prospective study blood samples were shipped either frozen or at room temperature.

Sequenced input: PBMCs or T cells enriched from blood (not recorded which). This chain is built from TRBV10-3 and TRBJ2-1; TRBD2 aligns with 9 central bases. This receptor was obtained from a woman aged 40-49 years who had been exposed to COVID-19. The DNA sequence is TGTGCCATCAGTGAGTCGCGGGGGGGTGAGCAGTTCTTC. Its translation is CAISESRGGEQFF.